A single sample gave rise to the 8 T cell receptor beta chains below, sequenced in a study of OX40 agonist ivuxolimab in advanced cancers. Profiling relied on immunoSEQ multiplex PCR, and the TCRdb table lists in-frame clones only, not all of them. The profile shows about 120,000 clones, 80% to 90% of them singletons. The sample consisted of CD4+ or CD8+ T cells sorted from blood, taken in a trial of the OX40 agonist ivuxolimab. These receptors all stem from an adult with an advanced solid tumor such as melanoma, head and neck, liver or kidney cancer.

As to this clone: In the same sample, other DNA sequences code for this CDR3. V and J are TRBV5-1 and TRBJ2-5, with D hard to call. The V gene lost 0 bases and the J gene lost 4 bases, with 4 bases spanning the gap. Per the germline V gene, CDR1 is SGHRS and CDR2 is YFSETQ. The CDR3 has 12 amino acids. CDR3: CASSLDGETQYF. The CDR3, as DNA: TGCGCCAGCAGCTTGGATGGAGAGACCCAGTACTTC.

This clone is a singleton in its sample. The V gene is TRBV30, the J gene TRBJ2-3; tentative D call: TRBD2 (5 bases). Trimming removed 5 bases from V and 0 bases from J, with 9 bases in between. The CDR3 loop spans 13 amino acids. From germline, CDR1 is GTSNPN and CDR2 SVGIG (reference sequence). This chain's CDR3 is CAWRRTSTDTQYF. The CDR3, as DNA: TGTGCCTGGCGGCGGACTAGCACAGATACGCAGTATTTT. The full variable domain, its missing parts supplied by reference TRBV30 and TRBJ2-3, is SQTIHQWPATLVQPVGSPLSLECTVEGTSNPNLYWYRQAAGRGLQLLFYSVGIGQISSEVPQNLSASRPQDRQFILSSKKLLLSDSGFYLCAWRRTSTDTQYFGPGTRLTVL.

This sequence joins TRBV25-1 and TRBJ1-3, with no clear D. Germline lookup yields CDR1 MGHDK and CDR2 SYGVNS. The CDR3 extends over 13 amino acids. The V end was cut by 2 bases, the J end by 8 bases, with 10 bases between. CDR3: CASSEQVVDTIYF. The DNA of the CDR3 is TGTGCCAGCAGTGAACAGGTCGTAGACACCATATATTTT.

This clone was observed a single time. The chain uses TRBV10-1 and TRBJ2-5; 7 positions match TRBD1. This CDR3 has 13 residues. The V gene end was trimmed by 6 bases and the J gene end by 0 bases; junction bases not matched to a gene: 1. Germline loops: CDR1 WNHNN, CDR2 SYGVQD (reference sequence). The CDR3 bases are TGCGCCAGCAGGGACAGGAACCAAGAGACCCAGTACTTC. The encoded protein is CASRDRNQETQYF.

This clone was seen only once. The genes are TRBV10-3 and TRBJ2-7, with 8 bases fitting TRBD1. The CDR3 is made up of 13 amino acids. The trim removed 9 bases at V and 2 bases at J, leaving 6 bases unmatched. Germline V lookup: CDR1 ENHRY, CDR2 SYGVKD. CDR3 sequence: CAITRDRPYEQYF. The CDR3 region has the DNA TGTGCCATAACCCGGGACAGGCCCTACGAGCAGTACTTC.

This rearrangement joins TRBV5-1 to TRBJ2-5; 10 bases map to TRBD1. Germline CDR1 and CDR2: SGHRS and YFSETQ. The length of the CDR3 is 17 residues. V gave up 2 bases and J gave up 1 base; unmatched junction bases: 8. CDR3 bases: TGCGCCAGCAGCTTAGAGTCCGGGACAGGGGTCCAAGAGACCCAGTACTTC. Amino acid sequence: CASSLESGTGVQETQYF.

The chain recombines TRBV2 with TRBJ2-3, with 7 bases matching TRBD1. The CDR3 has 13 residues. Looked up from germline, CDR1 is SNHLY and CDR2 is FYNNEI. J gave up 2 bases and V 6 bases, and 2 bases lay outside the gene matches. Here the CDR3 DNA reads TGTGCCAGCAGGGGACAGCCCACAGATACGCAGTATTTT. Translation gives CASRGQPTDTQYF.

This clone was seen a single time. The chain has TRBV25-1 and TRBJ2-7, with 8 bases aligning to TRBD1. Germline V gene sequence: CDR1 MGHDK, CDR2 SYGVNS. The CDR3 consists of 14 residues. J lost 2 bases, V lost 4 bases, and 4 bases had no gene match. CDR3 sequence (DNA): TGTGCCAGCAGTGCACCGGGACAGGCCTACGAGCAGTACTTC. Residues: CASSAPGQAYEQYF.